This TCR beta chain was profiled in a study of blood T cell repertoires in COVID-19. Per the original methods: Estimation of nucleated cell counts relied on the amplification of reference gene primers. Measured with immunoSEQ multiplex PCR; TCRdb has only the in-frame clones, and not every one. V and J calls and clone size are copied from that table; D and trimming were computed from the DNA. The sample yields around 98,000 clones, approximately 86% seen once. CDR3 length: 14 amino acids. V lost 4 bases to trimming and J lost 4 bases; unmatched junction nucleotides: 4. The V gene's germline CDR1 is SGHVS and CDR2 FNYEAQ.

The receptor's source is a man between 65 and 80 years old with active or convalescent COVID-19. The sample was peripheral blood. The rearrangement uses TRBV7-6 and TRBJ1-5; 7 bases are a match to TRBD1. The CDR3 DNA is TGTGCCAGCAGCTCGGGACAGCCTAATCAGCCCCAGCATTTT. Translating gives CASSSGQPNQPQHF.